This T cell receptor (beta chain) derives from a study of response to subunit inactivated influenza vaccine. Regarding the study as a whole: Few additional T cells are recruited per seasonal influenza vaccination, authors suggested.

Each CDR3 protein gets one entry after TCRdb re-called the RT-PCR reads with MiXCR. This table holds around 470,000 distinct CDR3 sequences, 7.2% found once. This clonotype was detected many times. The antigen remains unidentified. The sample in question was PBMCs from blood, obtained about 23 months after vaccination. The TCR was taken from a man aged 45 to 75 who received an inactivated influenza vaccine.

In DNA, the CDR3 is TGTGCCAGCAGCCAGACCGCCGAACGTGACGATACGCAGTATTTT. Translated: CASSQTAERDDTQYF. The chain is built from TRBV7-6 and TRBJ2-3; no firm D call. The CDR3 has 15 residues. Germline V CDR1 and CDR2: SGHVS, FNYEAQ. V lost 5 bases to trimming and J lost 6 bases, with 18 bases between them.